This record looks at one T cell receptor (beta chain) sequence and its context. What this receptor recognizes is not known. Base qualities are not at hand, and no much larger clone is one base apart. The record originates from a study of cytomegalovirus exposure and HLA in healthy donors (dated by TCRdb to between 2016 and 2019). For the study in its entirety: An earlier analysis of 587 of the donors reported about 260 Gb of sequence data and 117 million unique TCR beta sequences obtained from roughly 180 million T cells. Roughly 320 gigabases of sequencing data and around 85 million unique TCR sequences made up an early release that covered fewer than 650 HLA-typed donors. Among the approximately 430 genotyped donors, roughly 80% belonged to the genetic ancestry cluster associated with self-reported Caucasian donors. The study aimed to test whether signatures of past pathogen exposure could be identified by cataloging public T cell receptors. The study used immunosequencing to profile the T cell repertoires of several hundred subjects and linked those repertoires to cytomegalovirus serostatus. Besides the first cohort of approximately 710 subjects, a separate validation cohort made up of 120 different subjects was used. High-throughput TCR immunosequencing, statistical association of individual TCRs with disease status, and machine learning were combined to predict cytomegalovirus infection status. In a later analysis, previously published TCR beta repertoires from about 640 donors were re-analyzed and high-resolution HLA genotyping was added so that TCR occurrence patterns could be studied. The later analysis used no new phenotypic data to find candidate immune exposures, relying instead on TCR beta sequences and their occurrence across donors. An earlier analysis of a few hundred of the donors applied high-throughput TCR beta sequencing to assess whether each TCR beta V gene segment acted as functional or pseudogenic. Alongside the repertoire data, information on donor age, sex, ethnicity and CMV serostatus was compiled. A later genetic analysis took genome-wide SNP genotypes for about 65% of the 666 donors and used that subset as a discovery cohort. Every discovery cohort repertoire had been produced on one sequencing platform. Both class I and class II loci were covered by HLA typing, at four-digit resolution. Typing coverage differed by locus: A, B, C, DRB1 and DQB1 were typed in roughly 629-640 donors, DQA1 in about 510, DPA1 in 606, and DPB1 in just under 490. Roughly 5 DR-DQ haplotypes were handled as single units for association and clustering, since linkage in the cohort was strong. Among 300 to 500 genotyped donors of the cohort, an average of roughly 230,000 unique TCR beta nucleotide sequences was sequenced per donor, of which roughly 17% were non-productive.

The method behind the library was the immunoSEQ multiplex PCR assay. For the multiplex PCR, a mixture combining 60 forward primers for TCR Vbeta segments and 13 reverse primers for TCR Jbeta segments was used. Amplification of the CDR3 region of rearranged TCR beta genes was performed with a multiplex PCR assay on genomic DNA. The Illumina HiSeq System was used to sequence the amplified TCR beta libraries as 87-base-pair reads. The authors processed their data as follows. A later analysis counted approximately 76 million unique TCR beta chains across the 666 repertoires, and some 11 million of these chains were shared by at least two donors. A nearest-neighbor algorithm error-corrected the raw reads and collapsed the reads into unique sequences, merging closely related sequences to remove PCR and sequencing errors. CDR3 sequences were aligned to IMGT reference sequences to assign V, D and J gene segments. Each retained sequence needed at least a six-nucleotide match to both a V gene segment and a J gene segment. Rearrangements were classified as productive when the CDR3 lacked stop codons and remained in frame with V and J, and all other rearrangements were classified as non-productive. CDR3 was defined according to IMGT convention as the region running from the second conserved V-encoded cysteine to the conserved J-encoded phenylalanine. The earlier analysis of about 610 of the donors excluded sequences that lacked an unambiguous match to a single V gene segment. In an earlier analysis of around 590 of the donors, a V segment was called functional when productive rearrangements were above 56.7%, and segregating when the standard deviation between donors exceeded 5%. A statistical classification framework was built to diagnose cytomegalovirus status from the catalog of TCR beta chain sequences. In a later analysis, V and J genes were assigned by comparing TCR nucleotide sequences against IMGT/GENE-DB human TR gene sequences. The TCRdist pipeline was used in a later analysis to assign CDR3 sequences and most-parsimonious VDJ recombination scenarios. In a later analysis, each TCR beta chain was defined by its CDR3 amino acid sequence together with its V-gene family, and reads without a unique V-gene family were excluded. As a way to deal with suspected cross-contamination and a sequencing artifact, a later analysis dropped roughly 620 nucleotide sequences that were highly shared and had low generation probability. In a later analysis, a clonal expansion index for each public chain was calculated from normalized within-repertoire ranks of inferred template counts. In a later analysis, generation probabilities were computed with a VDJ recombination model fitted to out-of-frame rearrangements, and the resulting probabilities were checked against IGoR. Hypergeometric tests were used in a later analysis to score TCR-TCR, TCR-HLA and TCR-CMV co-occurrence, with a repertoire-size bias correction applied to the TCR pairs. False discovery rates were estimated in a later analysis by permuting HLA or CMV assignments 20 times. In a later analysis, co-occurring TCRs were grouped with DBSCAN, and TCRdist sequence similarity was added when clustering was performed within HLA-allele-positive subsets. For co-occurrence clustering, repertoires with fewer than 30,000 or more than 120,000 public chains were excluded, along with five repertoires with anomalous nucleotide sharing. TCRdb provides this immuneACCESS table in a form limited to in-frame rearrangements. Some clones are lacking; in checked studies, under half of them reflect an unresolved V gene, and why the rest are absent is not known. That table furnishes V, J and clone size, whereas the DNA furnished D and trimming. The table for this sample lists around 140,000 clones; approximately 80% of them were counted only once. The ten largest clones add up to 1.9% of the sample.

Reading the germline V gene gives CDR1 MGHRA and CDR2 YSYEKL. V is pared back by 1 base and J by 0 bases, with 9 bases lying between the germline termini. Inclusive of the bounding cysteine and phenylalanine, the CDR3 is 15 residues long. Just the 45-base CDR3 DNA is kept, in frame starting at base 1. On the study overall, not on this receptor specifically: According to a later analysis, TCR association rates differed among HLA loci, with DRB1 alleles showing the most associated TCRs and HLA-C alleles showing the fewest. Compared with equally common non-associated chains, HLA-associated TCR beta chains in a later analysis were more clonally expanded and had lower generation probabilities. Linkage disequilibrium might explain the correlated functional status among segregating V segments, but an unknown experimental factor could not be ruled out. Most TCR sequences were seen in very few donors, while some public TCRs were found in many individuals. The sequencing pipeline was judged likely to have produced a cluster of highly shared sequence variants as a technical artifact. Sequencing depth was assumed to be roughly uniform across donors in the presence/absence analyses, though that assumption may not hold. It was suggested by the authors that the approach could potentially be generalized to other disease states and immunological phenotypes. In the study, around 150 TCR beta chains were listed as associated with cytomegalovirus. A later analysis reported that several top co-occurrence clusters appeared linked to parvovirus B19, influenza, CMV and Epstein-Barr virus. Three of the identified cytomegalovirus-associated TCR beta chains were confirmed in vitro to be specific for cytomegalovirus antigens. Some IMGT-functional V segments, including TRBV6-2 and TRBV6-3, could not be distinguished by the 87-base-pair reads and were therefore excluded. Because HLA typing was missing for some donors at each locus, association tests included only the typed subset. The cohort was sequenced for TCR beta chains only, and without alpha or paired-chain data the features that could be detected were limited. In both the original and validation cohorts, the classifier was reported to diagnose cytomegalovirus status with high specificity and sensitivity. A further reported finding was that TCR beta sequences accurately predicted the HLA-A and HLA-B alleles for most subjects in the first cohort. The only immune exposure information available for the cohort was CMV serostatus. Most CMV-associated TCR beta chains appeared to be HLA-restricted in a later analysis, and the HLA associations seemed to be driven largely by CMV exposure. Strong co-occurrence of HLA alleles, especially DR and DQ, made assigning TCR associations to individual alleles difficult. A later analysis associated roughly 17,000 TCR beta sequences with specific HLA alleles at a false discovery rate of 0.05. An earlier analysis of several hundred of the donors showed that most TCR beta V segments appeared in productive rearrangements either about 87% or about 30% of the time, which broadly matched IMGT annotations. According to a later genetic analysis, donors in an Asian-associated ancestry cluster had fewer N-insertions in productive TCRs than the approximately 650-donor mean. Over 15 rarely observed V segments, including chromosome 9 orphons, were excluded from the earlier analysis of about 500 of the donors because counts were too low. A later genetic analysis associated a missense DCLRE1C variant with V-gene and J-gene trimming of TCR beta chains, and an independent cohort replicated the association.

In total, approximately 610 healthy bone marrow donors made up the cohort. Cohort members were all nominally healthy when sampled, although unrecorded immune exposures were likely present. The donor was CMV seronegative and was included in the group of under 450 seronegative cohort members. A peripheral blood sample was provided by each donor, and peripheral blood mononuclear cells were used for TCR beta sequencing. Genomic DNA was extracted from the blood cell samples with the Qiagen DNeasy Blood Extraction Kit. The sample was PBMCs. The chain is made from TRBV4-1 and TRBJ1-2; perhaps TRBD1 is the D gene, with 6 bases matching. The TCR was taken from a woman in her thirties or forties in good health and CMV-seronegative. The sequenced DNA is TGCGCCAGCAGCCAAGGTACAGGGACTAACTATGGCTACACCTTC. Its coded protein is CASSQGTGTNYGYTF.